Shown below are 4 T cell receptor beta chains from a single sample sequenced in a study of cytomegalovirus exposure and HLA in healthy donors. Vbeta (60) and Jbeta (13) primers were used in the PCR. Sequenced by immunoSEQ multiplex PCR; TCRdb stores in-frame clones only, minus some. The sample includes roughly 200,000 clones, 80% of them seen just once. Material: PBMCs. These receptors were obtained from a middle-aged man in good health and CMV-seronegative.

The chain has TRBV25-1 and TRBJ2-5; D possibly corresponds to TRBD2 (6 bases). Trimming removed 2 bases at V and 3 bases at J, with 10 bases between. There are 14 residues in the CDR3. Germline CDR1 and CDR2: MGHDK and SYGVNS. The CDR3, as DNA: TGTGCCAGCAGTGAAGGAGGGAGAGAAGAGACCCAGTACTTC. This gives the protein CASSEGGREETQYF. The full variable domain, its missing parts supplied by reference TRBV25-1 and TRBJ2-5, is EADIYQTPRYLVIGTGKKITLECSQTMGHDKMYWYQQDPGMELHLIHYSYGVNSTEKGDLSSESTVSRIRTEHFPLTLESARPSHTSQYLCASSEGGREETQYFGPGTRLLVL.

The rearrangement joins TRBV7-3 to TRBJ2-1; tentative D call: TRBD1 (5 bases). This CDR3 has 14 amino acids. The germline gives CDR1 SGHTA, CDR2 FQGTGA. The ends were cut back, 0 bases at V and 8 bases at J, with 11 bases in the middle. The CDR3: CASSLTVQGDEQFF. The CDR3 bases are TGTGCCAGCAGCTTAACGGTCCAGGGCGATGAGCAGTTCTTC.

The chain has TRBV7-2 and TRBJ1-1; TRBD1 matches at 7 bases. After removal of 5 bases from V and 0 bases from J, the junction contained 6 bases not matched to a gene. Germline assignment: CDR1 SGHTA and CDR2 FQGNSA. The CDR3 runs 15 residues. The CDR3 is CASSHIGQVNTEAFF. The CDR3 bases are TGTGCCAGCAGCCATATCGGACAGGTGAACACTGAAGCTTTCTTT.

The chain has TRBV18 and TRBJ2-1; D is possibly TRBD1 (5 bases). The CDR3 runs 15 residues. V dropped 3 bases and J dropped 6 bases, with 15 bases sitting between them. CDR1 and CDR2 (germline): KGHSH, LQKENI. The CDR3 loop is CASSPSSRVGNEQFF. For the CDR3, the DNA is TGTGCCAGCTCACCCAGCAGCAGGGTCGGCAATGAGCAGTTCTTC.